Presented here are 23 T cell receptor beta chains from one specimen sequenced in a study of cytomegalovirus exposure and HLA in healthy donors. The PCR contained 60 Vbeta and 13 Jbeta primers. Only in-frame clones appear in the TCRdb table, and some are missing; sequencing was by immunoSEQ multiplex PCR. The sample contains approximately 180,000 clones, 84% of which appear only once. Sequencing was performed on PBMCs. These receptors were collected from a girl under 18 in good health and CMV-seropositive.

The chain's CDR3 is CASSPTTGNTEAFF. CDR3 nucleotide sequence: TGTGCCAGTAGTCCAACGACAGGGAACACTGAAGCTTTCTTT. The V gene is TRBV19, the J gene TRBJ1-1; D may be TRBD1 (6 bases). V was trimmed by 5 bases and J by 1 base, leaving 11 bases between them. CDR1 LNHDA and CDR2 SQIVND come from the germline V gene (reference sequence). The CDR3 has 14 amino acids.

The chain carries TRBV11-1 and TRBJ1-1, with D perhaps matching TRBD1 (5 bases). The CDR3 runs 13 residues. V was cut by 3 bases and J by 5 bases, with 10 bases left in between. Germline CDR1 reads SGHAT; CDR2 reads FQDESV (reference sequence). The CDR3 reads CASSFQGGTEAFF. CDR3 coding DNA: TGTGCCAGCAGCTTCCAGGGAGGGACTGAAGCTTTCTTT.

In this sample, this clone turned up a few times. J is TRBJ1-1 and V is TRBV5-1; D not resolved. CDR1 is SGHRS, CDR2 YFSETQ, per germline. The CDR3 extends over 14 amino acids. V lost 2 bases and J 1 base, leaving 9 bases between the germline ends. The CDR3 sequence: CASSFFGWNTEAFF. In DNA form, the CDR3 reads TGCGCCAGCAGCTTTTTCGGGTGGAACACTGAAGCTTTCTTT.

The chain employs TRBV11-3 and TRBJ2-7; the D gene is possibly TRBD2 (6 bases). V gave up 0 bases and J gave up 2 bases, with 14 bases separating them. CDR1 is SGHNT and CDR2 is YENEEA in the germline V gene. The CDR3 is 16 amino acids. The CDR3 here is CASSLDGEGLTYEQYF. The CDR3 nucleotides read TGTGCCAGCAGCTTAGATGGCGAGGGACTCACCTACGAGCAGTACTTC.

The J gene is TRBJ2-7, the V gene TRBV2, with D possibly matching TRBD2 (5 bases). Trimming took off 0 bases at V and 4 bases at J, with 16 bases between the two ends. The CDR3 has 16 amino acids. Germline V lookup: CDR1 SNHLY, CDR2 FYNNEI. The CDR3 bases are TGTGCCAGCAGTGAAGCTGGGCTCCGGGGAACTTACGAGCAGTACTTC. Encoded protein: CASSEAGLRGTYEQYF.

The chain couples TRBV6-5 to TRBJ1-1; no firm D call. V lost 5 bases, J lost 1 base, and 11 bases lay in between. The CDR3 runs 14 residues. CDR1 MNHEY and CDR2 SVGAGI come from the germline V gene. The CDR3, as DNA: TGTGCCAGCAGTAGCCCGAACTCGAACACTGAAGCTTTCTTT. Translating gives CASSSPNSNTEAFF.

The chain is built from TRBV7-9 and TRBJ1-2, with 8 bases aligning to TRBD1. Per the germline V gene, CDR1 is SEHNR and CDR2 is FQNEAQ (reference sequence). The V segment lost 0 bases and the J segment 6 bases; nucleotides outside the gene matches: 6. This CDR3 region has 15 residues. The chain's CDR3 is CASSLAPGGANGYTF. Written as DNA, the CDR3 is TGTGCCAGCAGCTTAGCGCCAGGGGGCGCGAATGGCTACACCTTC.

CDR3 nucleotide sequence: TGTGCTAGTGGTTTGGGGACTAGCGGGGAAACAGATACGCAGTATTTT. Its translation is CASGLGTSGETDTQYF. The chain employs TRBV12-5 and TRBJ2-3; 12 bases map to TRBD2. CDR1 LGHNT and CDR2 FRNRAP come from the germline V gene. The V segment lost 1 base and the J segment 3 bases; nucleotides outside the gene matches: 2. The CDR3 consists of 16 residues.

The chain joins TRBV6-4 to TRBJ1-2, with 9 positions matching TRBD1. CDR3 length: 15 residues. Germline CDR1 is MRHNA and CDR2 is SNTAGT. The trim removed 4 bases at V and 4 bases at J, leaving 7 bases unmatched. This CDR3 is CASSVGTGGFYGYTF. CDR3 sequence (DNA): TGTGCCAGCAGTGTCGGAACAGGGGGCTTCTATGGCTACACCTTC.

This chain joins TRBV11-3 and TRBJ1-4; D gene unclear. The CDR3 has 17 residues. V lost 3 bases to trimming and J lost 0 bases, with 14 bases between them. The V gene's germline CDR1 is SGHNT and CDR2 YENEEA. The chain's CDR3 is CASSFSWENPTNEKLFF. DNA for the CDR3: TGTGCCAGCAGCTTCTCTTGGGAGAACCCAACTAATGAAAAACTGTTTTTT.

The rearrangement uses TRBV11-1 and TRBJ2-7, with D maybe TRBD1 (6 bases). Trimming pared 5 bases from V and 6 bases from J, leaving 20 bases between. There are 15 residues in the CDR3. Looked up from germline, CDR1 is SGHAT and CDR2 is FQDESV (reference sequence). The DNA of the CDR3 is TGTGCCAGCAGCCCCCGGGACACCCCCTGGGCCGAGCAGTACTTC. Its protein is CASSPRDTPWAEQYF.

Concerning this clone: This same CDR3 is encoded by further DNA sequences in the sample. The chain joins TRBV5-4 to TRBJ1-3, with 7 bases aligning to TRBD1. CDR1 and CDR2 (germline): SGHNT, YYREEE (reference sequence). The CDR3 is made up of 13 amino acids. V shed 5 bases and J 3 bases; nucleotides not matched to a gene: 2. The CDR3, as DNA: TGTGCCAGCAGTTGGGACAGTGGAAACACCATATATTTT. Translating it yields CASSWDSGNTIYF.

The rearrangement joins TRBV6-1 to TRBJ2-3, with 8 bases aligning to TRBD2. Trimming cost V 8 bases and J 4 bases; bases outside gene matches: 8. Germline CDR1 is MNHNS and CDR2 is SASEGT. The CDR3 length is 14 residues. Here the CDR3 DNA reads TGTGCCAGCCGGAGCGGGGGTAATCCAGATACGCAGTATTTT. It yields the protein CASRSGGNPDTQYF.

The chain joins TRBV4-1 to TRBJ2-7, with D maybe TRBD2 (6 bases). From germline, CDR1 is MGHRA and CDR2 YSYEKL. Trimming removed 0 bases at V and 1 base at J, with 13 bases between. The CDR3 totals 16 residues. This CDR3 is CASSQEFRDLSYEQYF. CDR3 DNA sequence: TGCGCCAGCAGCCAAGAATTTAGGGACTTATCCTACGAGCAGTACTTC.

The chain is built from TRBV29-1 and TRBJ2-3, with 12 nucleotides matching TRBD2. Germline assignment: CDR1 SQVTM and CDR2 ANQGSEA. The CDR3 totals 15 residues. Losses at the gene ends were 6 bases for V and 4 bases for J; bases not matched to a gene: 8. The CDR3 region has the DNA TGCAGCGTGACTACCGGGACTAGCGGGCCAGATACGCAGTATTTT. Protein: CSVTTGTSGPDTQYF.

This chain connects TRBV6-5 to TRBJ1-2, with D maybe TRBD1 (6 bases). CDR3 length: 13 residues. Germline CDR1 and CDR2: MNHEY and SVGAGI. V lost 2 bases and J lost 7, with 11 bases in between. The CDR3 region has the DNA TGTGCCAGCAGTTACCGGGACATCCGTGGCTACACCTTC. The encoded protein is CASSYRDIRGYTF.

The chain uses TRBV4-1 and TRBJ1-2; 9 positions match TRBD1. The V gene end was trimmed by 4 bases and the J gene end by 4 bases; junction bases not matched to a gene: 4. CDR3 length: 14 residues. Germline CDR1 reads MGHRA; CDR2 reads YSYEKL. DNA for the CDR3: TGCGCCAGCAGCCCGGGACAGGGCCTCTATGGCTACACCTTC. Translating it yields CASSPGQGLYGYTF.

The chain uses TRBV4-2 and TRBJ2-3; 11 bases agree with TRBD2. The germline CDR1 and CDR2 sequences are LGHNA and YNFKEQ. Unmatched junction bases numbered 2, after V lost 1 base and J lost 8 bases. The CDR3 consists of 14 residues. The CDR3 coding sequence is TGTGCCAGCAGCCAAGGTCTAGCGGGGGGTACGCAGTATTTT. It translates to CASSQGLAGGTQYF.

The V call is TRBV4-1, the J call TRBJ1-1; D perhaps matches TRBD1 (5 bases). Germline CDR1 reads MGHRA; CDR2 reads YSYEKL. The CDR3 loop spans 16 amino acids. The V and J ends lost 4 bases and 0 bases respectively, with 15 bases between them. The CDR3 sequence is CASSLGTGDMNTEAFF. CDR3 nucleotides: TGCGCCAGCAGCCTCGGTACAGGAGACATGAACACTGAAGCTTTCTTT.

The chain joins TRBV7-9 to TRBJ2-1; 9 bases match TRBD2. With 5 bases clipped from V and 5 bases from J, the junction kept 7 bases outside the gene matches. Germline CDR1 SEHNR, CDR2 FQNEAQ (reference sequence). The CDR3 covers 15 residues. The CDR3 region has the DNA TGTGCCAGCAGCACGGGACTAGCCTTCAACAATGAGCAGTTCTTC. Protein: CASSTGLAFNNEQFF.

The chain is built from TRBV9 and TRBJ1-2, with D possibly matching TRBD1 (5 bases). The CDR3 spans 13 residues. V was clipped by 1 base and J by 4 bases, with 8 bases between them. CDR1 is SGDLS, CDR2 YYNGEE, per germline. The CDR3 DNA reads TGTGCCAGCAGCGTATCAGGGTCCTATGGCTACACCTTC. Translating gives CASSVSGSYGYTF.

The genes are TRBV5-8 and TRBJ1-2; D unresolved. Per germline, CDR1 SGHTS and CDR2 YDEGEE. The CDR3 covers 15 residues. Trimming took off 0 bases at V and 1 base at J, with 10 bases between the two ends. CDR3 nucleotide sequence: TGTGCCAGCAGCTTGGAGAGAGGGTTTAACTATGGCTACACCTTC. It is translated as CASSLERGFNYGYTF.

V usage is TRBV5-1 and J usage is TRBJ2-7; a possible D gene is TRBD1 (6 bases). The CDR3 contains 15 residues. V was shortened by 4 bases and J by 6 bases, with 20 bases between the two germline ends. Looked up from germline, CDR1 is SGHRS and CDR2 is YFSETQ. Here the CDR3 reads CASSVRTELGGEQYF. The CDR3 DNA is TGCGCCAGCAGCGTGCGGACAGAGCTTGGGGGCGAGCAGTACTTC. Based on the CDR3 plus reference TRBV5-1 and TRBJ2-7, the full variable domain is KAGVTQTPRYLIKTRGQQVTLSCSPISGHRSVSWYQQTPGQGLQFLFEYFSETQRNKGNFPGRFSGRQFSNSRSEMNVSTLELGDSALYLCASSVRTELGGEQYFGPGTRLTVT.